The text below deals with one T cell receptor beta chain. What it binds is not known. The data were produced by immunoSEQ multiplex PCR, yet TCRdb's version contains in-frame clones alone and is incomplete. Altogether roughly 700,000 clones are present, around 91% being singletons, with the ten largest covering less than 40%. This record belongs to a study of shared clonotypes between healthy human individuals. CCR7-negative CD45RA+ TemRA cells were combined with CD45RO+ cells to form CD8 memory. The CDR3 is 16 amino acids. With 5 bases clipped from V and 4 bases from J, the junction kept 13 bases outside the gene matches. Germline loops: CDR1 SGHAT, CDR2 FQNNGV. Study observations and caveats: Having only a few donors restricted how much genetic and exposure-history diversity was captured. Clonotype sharing across several donors was observed for roughly 5% of naive CD4 clonotypes. Generally, naive subsets came out with larger estimated richness than memory subsets.

The receptor's source is a man aged 18 to 30 in good health. Some clones in this sample may be carry-over from other donors' samples. This sequence joins TRBV11-2 and TRBJ2-5, with 7 positions matching TRBD2. The sequenced material came from memory CD8+ T cells from PBMCs. The subset here: CD45RO+ cells pooled with CCR7-negative TemRA cells. CDR3: CASSPQWGEGPETQYF. DNA of the CDR3: TGTGCCAGCAGCCCGCAGTGGGGGGAGGGCCCAGAGACCCAGTACTTC.